Listed here are 27 T cell receptor beta chains from one sample, sequenced in a study of molecular identifiers for immune sequencing clone quantification. TCRdb re-called the PCR reads through MiXCR, storing one row per CDR3 protein. The data hold roughly 300,000 distinct CDR3 sequences, with roughly a quarter observed a single time. The specimen was naive CD8+ T cells from blood, with Jurkat cell RNA spiked in. Noted subset: FACS-sorted CD8+CD4-CCR7+CD45RA+ naive T cells. The receptors derive from a human donor in good health. Some libraries in this study had Jurkat cell RNA spiked in.

Note on this clonotype: One end of the junction varies from germline; a read error may be responsible. The chain joins TRBV5-3 to TRBJ2-7; 9 bases line up with TRBD1. TRBV5-3 is labeled an ORF, and its function is uncertain. The CDR3 sequence is 15 residues long. CDR3 residues: CASSSEGQGAYEQYF. CDR3 nucleotides: TGTGCCAGCAGCTCCGAGGGACAGGGTGCCTACGAGCAGTACTTC.

This clonotype has just a few counts. The chain joins TRBV10-3 to TRBJ1-1, with D maybe TRBD1 (5 bases). Trimming left V 0 bases short and J 2 bases short, with 10 bases between. The CDR3 has 15 amino acids. The germline gives CDR1 ENHRY, CDR2 SYGVKD. The CDR3 sequence: CAISESTATNTEAFF. The CDR3 bases are TGTGCCATCAGTGAGTCGACAGCCACAAACACTGAAGCTTTCTTT.

This clonotype was observed at least ten times. The rearrangement links TRBV5-6 to TRBJ1-2, with D hard to call. Trimming removed 0 bases from V and 5 bases from J, with 14 bases in between. Looked up from germline, CDR1 is SGHDT and CDR2 is YYEEEE. There are 15 residues in the CDR3. The chain's CDR3 is CASSLVGPIHYGYTF. The CDR3, as DNA: TGTGCCAGCAGCTTGGTAGGGCCCATCCATTATGGCTACACCTTC.

This clonotype was observed many times. This sequence joins TRBV11-2 and TRBJ2-1; D not certain. In germline, CDR1 is SGHAT, CDR2 FQNNGV. Trimming shortened V by 10 bases and J by 2 bases, and 9 bases separated the two germline ends. This CDR3 is built from 12 residues. Here the CDR3 DNA reads TGTGCCACATCTCCCCCCTACAATGAGCAGTTCTTC. The encoded protein is CATSPPYNEQFF.

This clonotype occurred a few times. This chain uses TRBV6-5 with TRBJ2-7; TRBD1 might be the D (6 bases). The V gene lost 6 bases and the J gene lost 3 bases, with 18 bases spanning the gap. The CDR3 extends over 15 amino acids. Germline values: CDR1 MNHEY, CDR2 SVGAGI. As DNA, the CDR3 is TGTGCCAGCAGCCGTCGGGCGACAGGTAACTACGAGCAGTACTTC. It codes for CASSRRATGNYEQYF.

At least ten counts were recorded for this clonotype. The genes are TRBV2 and TRBJ1-2; D uncertain. Trimming stripped 4 bases from V and 5 bases from J, with 11 bases between. The CDR3 extends over 13 amino acids. Germline CDR1 and CDR2: SNHLY and FYNNEI. CDR3 in DNA: TGTGCCAGCAGTGGCGGGGAGTCTTATGGCTACACCTTC. Translation gives CASSGGESYGYTF.

At least ten counts were recorded for this clonotype. This sequence joins TRBV20-1 and TRBJ1-2; D not certain. Trimming shortened V by 0 bases and J by 3 bases, and 14 bases separated the two germline ends. The CDR3 has 15 residues. From germline, CDR1 is DFQATT and CDR2 SNEGSKA (reference sequence). The CDR3 DNA reads as TGCAGTGCTAGAGATCCCTCGAAAGGCGACTATGGCTACACCTTC. Protein product: CSARDPSKGDYGYTF.

The V call is TRBV13, the J call TRBJ2-7; TRBD1 is a possible D gene (6 bases). Trimming shortened V by 5 bases and J by 7 bases, and 18 bases separated the two germline ends. The CDR3 consists of 14 residues. The germline CDR1 and CDR2 sequences are PRHDT and FYEKMQ (reference sequence). The CDR3 region has the DNA TGTGCCAGCAGCCGACCCGGACGGACAGAGGAGCAGTACTTC. It specifies CASSRPGRTEEQYF.

This rearrangement joins TRBV11-2 to TRBJ1-1, with D unclear. V dropped 2 bases and J dropped 1 base, with 20 bases sitting between them. Germline V lookup: CDR1 SGHAT, CDR2 FQNNGV. This CDR3 has 18 amino acids. The CDR3 DNA follows: TGTGCCAGCAGCTTATTTCCACGGACCGAAACCACGAACACTGAAGCTTTCTTT. This codes for CASSLFPRTETTNTEAFF.

This clonotype was seen a few times. CDR3 amino acids: CSVGARDSYEQYF. Here the CDR3 DNA reads TGCAGCGTTGGGGCAAGGGACTCCTACGAGCAGTACTTC. V and J are TRBV29-1 and TRBJ2-7; D is uncertain. Between the trimmed V and J ends, which lost 4 bases and 0 bases, there was a span of 10 bases. Germline lookup yields CDR1 SQVTM and CDR2 ANQGSEA. The CDR3 totals 13 residues.

This clonotype was detected ten times or more. The V gene is TRBV7-9, the J gene TRBJ2-3; D unclear. V was cut by 0 bases and J by 2 bases, with 9 bases left in between. The CDR3 runs 15 residues. Germline lookup yields CDR1 SEHNR and CDR2 FQNEAQ (reference sequence). As DNA, the CDR3 is TGTGCCAGCAGCTTAGCGGCAGACTTCACAGATACGCAGTATTTT. As protein: CASSLAADFTDTQYF.

The sample holds many counts of this clonotype. The rearrangement joins TRBV7-6 to TRBJ2-6; no definite D call. V lost 0 bases to trimming and J lost 1 base, with 13 bases between them. CDR1 is SGHVS and CDR2 is FNYEAQ in the germline V gene. The CDR3 runs to 18 residues. Here the CDR3 DNA reads TGTGCCAGCAGCTTAGCGGAGTCAAGCCTATCTGGGGCCAACGTCCTGACTTTC. Translating it yields CASSLAESSLSGANVLTF.

This clonotype turned up a few times. The chain couples TRBV28 to TRBJ2-7; no clear D. This CDR3 has 15 amino acids. Germline V gene lookup returns CDR1 MDHEN and CDR2 SYDVKM. V lost 6 bases to trimming and J lost 0 bases, with 15 bases between them. In DNA form, the CDR3 reads TGTGCCAGCAGGCTCCCTGGCGGCCCCTCCTACGAGCAGTACTTC. This gives the protein CASRLPGGPSYEQYF.

This clonotype appeared a few times. It may be a read error: a sequence one base away is much more abundant. CDR3 in amino acids: CASSSAFSSTDTQHF. CDR3 in DNA: TGTGCCAGCAGTTCCGCTTTTTCTAGCACAGATACGCAGCATTTT. The chain carries TRBV28 and TRBJ2-3; D remains ambiguous. With the DNA end fitting TRBJ1-5 better, the J assignment may be wrong. The V gene's germline CDR1 is MDHEN and CDR2 SYDVKM. CDR3 length: 15 amino acids.

Points on this clonotype: At one end, the junction sequence differs from germline, possibly due to a read error. The chain recombines TRBV3-1 with TRBJ2-7; 9 nucleotides match TRBD2. The CDR3 has 14 amino acids. CDR1 LGHDT and CDR2 YNNKEL come from the germline V gene (reference sequence). CDR3 amino acids: CARSQGGGAYEQYF. CDR3 DNA sequence: TGTGCCCGCAGCCAAGGCGGGGGGGCCTACGAGCAGTACTTC.

This clonotype was counted at least ten times. CDR3 protein: CASSNGIEETQYF. CDR3 sequence (DNA): TGTGCCAGCAGTAACGGGATCGAAGAGACCCAGTACTTC. The chain carries TRBV6-5 and TRBJ2-5; D perhaps matches TRBD2 (5 bases). Looked up from germline, CDR1 is MNHEY and CDR2 is SVGAGI. The CDR3 is 13 amino acids. Trimming stripped 5 bases from V and 3 bases from J, with 10 bases between.

The chain has TRBV27 and TRBJ2-1; 9 bases align to TRBD1. The V gene's germline CDR1 is MNHEY and CDR2 SMNVEV (reference sequence). CDR3 length: 15 residues. V lost 3 bases to trimming and J lost 8 bases; unmatched junction nucleotides: 8. For the CDR3, the DNA is TGTGCCAGCAGTTTTTTACAGGGGGCGATAGATGAGCAGTTCTTC. It translates to CASSFLQGAIDEQFF.

This clonotype was observed many times. CDR3 in DNA: TGTGCCAGCAGTGAATGGACAGGGGGAACTAATGAAAAACTGTTTTTT. Translation gives CASSEWTGGTNEKLFF. The chain is built from TRBV2 and TRBJ1-4; 10 nucleotides align to TRBD1. The CDR3 is 16 residues long. The germline gives CDR1 SNHLY, CDR2 FYNNEI. V gave up 2 bases and J gave up 1 base; unmatched junction bases: 1.

This clonotype was seen at least ten times. The chain recombines TRBV29-1 with TRBJ2-7; D uncertain. Looked up from germline, CDR1 is SQVTM and CDR2 is ANQGSEA. V was clipped by 4 bases and J by 3 bases, with 10 bases between them. This CDR3 region has 12 residues. The CDR3 here is CSVALGIYEQYF. The CDR3 DNA reads TGCAGCGTTGCTCTGGGGATCTACGAGCAGTACTTC.

With respect to this clonotype: Relative to the germline gene, one junction end is altered; a read error may explain this. The J gene is TRBJ2-5, the V gene TRBV15; no reliable D call. The CDR3 loop spans 17 amino acids. The germline gives CDR1 LNHNV, CDR2 YYDKDF (reference sequence). The CDR3 nucleotides read TGTGCCCCCAGCAGAGATCACCCCCTCCGGGCGCAAGCGCCCCAGTCCTTC. This translates into CAPSRDHPLRAQAPQSF.

A remark on this clonotype: Germline and junction disagree at one end, which may indicate a read error. This chain links TRBV7-2 with TRBJ2-3; a weak D match, TRBD2 (5 bases). This CDR3 comprises 15 residues. Germline assignment: CDR1 SGHTA and CDR2 FQGNSA. The CDR3 sequence: CAGSLGGLSTDTQYF. The CDR3 coding sequence is TGTGCCGGCAGCTTAGGAGGACTTAGCACAGATACGCAGTATTTT.

This chain uses TRBV29-1 with TRBJ2-7; no reliable D call. V was shortened by 2 bases and J by 0 bases, with 11 bases between the two germline ends. Germline V gene lookup returns CDR1 SQVTM and CDR2 ANQGSEA. The CDR3 consists of 14 residues. CDR3 sequence: CSVEIRSNSYEQYF. In nucleotides, the CDR3 is TGCAGCGTTGAAATCCGGTCTAACTCCTACGAGCAGTACTTC.

The chain carries TRBV6-1 and TRBJ2-7; no firm D call. The germline V gene encodes CDR1 MNHNS and CDR2 SASEGT. The V gene lost 2 bases and the J gene lost 7 bases, with 18 bases spanning the gap. This CDR3 contains 15 residues. The CDR3 reads CASSESPSVAREQYF. CDR3 sequence (DNA): TGTGCCAGCAGTGAATCGCCTAGTGTAGCTCGGGAGCAGTACTTC.

The chain employs TRBV12-5 and TRBJ2-2, with D perhaps given as TRBD1 or TRBD2 (7 bases each). The CDR3 spans 15 residues. Germline CDR1 LGHNT, CDR2 FRNRAP. V shed 8 bases and J shed 5 bases, with 18 bases lying between them. The CDR3 region is CASSDQGGITGELFF. The CDR3 nucleotides are TGTGCTAGTAGCGACCAGGGGGGGATAACCGGGGAGCTGTTTTTT.

The chain is built from TRBV7-8 and TRBJ1-1; D is ambiguous. The CDR3 is 15 amino acids. The germline V gene has CDR1 SGHVS and CDR2 FQNEAQ. With 4 bases removed from V and 0 bases from J, the gap between germline ends came to 12 bases. As DNA, the CDR3 is TGTGCCAGCAGCTCGAGCGGATACATGAACACTGAAGCTTTCTTT. Its protein is CASSSSGYMNTEAFF.

Turning to this clonotype: Compared with germline, one end of the junction differs, possibly owing to a read error. J is TRBJ1-1 and V is TRBV7-9; D gene unclear. CDR3 length equals 11 residues. Per the germline V gene, CDR1 is SEHNR and CDR2 is FQNEAQ (reference sequence). This chain's CDR3 is CASTGNTGAFF. The CDR3, as DNA: TGTGCCAGCACGGGGAACACTGGAGCTTTCTTT.

This clonotype was found many times. The genes are TRBV7-8 and TRBJ1-1; D is unclear. The CDR3 length is 15 residues. CDR1 is SGHVS, CDR2 FQNEAQ, per germline. Trimming stripped 0 bases from V and 4 bases from J, with 12 bases between. The CDR3 here is CASSLALVAGTEAFF. As DNA, the CDR3 is TGTGCCAGCAGCTTAGCTCTCGTCGCGGGCACTGAAGCTTTCTTT.